This entry lists 10 T cell receptor beta chains sequenced from one sample in a study of T cells in Graves' hyperthyroidism and ophthalmopathy. What was amplified from RNA transcripts were TCR beta CDR3 regions. In the first-round RT-PCR of the TCR CDR3, the HTBI primer set was used. Using its own MiXCR run on the multiplex PCR reads, TCRdb lists one record per CDR3 protein. The data show about 300,000 distinct CDR3 sequences, approximately 19% seen once. Source material: blood. Receptor source: a man in his fifties with Graves' ophthalmopathy.

As for this clonotype: A much larger clonotype is one base distant, so this may be a read error. This rearrangement joins TRBV12-3 or TRBV12-4 to TRBJ2-1; possibly TRBD1 for D (5 bases). V shed 5 bases and J shed 12 bases, with 11 bases lying between them. CDR3 length: 11 residues. CDR3 DNA sequence: TGTGCCAGCAGTCGGACACCTAGGCAGTTCTTC. This codes for CASSRTPRQFF.

The sample holds a few counts of this clonotype. V and J are TRBV7-9 and TRBJ2-3; TRBD2 matches 9 bases. The CDR3 has 18 amino acids. Germline-derived CDR1 and CDR2 are SEHNR and FQNEAQ (reference sequence). V gave up 1 base and J gave up 4 bases; unmatched junction bases: 12. In DNA, the CDR3 is TGTGCCAGCAGCTTAGTACGGGATAGCGGGAGTGGCGCAGATACGCAGTATTTT. Translated, it gives CASSLVRDSGSGADTQYF.

This clonotype was counted ten times or more. CDR3 coding DNA: TGTGCCAGCAACCAGGGCGGGGTCACCGGGGAGCTGTTTTTT. Translated: CASNQGGVTGELFF. The gene calls are TRBV3-1 and TRBJ2-2, with a tentative D call TRBD2 (6 bases). V gave up 7 bases and J gave up 4 bases, with 13 bases separating them. This CDR3 comprises 14 residues. Germline-derived CDR1 and CDR2 are LGHDT and YNNKEL (reference sequence).

This clonotype has just a few counts. The V call is TRBV2, the J call TRBJ1-5; unclear D gene. The germline V gene encodes CDR1 SNHLY and CDR2 FYNNEI. The ends were cut back, 2 bases at V and 8 bases at J, with 13 bases in the middle. This CDR3 contains 14 residues. The CDR3 DNA reads as TGTGCCAGCAGTGAATACACCCAAGCGGAGCCCCAGCATTTT. It translates to CASSEYTQAEPQHF.

This clonotype was observed at least ten times. The chain links TRBV28 to TRBJ1-1; D unresolved. The ends were cut back, 2 bases at V and 3 bases at J, with 7 bases in the middle. Germline V CDR1 and CDR2: MDHEN, SYDVKM. The CDR3 has 13 amino acids. In nucleotides, the CDR3 is TGTGCCAGCAGTTTAGGGCAATACACTGAAGCTTTCTTT. It translates to CASSLGQYTEAFF.

Only a few counts were recorded for this clonotype. CDR3 bases: TGCAGCGGGCAGGAGGGGAATGGCTACACCTTC. Translating it yields CSGQEGNGYTF. The chain employs TRBV29-1 and TRBJ1-2; TRBD1 is a possible D gene (5 bases). Germline-derived CDR1 and CDR2 are SQVTM and ANQGSEA. CDR3 length equals 11 residues. Trimming shortened V by 7 bases and J by 6 bases, and 12 bases separated the two germline ends.

This clonotype was picked up many times. The V call is TRBV28, the J call TRBJ2-3; 7 nucleotides line up with TRBD2. Germline V gene sequence: CDR1 MDHEN, CDR2 SYDVKM. CDR3 size: 15 residues. V was pared by 2 bases and J by 4 bases, with 6 bases of the junction left unmatched. The CDR3 loop reads CASSLGGRVPDTQYF. The CDR3, as DNA: TGTGCCAGCAGTTTAGGAGGGAGGGTACCAGATACGCAGTATTTT.

This clonotype was counted between two and nine times. The chain joins TRBV10-2 to TRBJ1-1; D is unclear. In germline, CDR1 is WSHSY, CDR2 SAAADI. The CDR3 is made up of 13 amino acids. Between the trimmed V and J ends, which lost 3 bases and 0 bases, there was a span of 5 bases. The CDR3 spells CASSEALNTEAFF. CDR3 nucleotide sequence: TGCGCCAGCAGTGAAGCTTTGAACACTGAAGCTTTCTTT.

The chain recombines TRBV9 with TRBJ2-1; D uncertain. Trimming removed 4 bases at V and 12 bases at J, with 8 bases between. CDR3 length equals 10 residues. Germline values: CDR1 SGDLS, CDR2 YYNGEE. CDR3 in amino acids: CASSPDPQFF. The DNA of the CDR3 is TGTGCCAGCAGCCCGGATCCGCAGTTCTTC. Using reference TRBV9 and TRBJ2-1 for the parts outside the CDR3, the full variable domain is DSGVTQTPKHLITATGQRVTLRCSPRSGDLSVYWYQQSLDQGLQFLIQYYNGEERAKGNILERFSAQQFPDLHSELNLSSLELGDSALYFCASSPDPQFFGPGTRLTVL.

This clonotype was observed a handful of times. The genes are TRBV12-3 or TRBV12-4 and TRBJ1-1; D not certain. The CDR3 length is 14 residues. The V and J ends lost 6 bases and 1 base respectively, with 12 bases between them. The CDR3 DNA reads as TGTGCCAGCAGGCCCGGACGCCAGAACACTGAAGCTTTCTTT. Translation: CASRPGRQNTEAFF.